This T cell receptor (beta chain) was recorded in a study of T cell repertoires in cytomegalovirus infection. MiXCR, applied by TCRdb to the reads, yields one record per CDR3 protein. There are almost 500,000 distinct CDR3 sequences in the sample; 11% occur only once, and 10% lies in the top ten. This clonotype was observed many times. Its target is not known. Study-level results: Public TCR beta family frequency separated CMV-and-HLA carriers, including in an independent cohort. There were HLA-C-restricted CMV-specific TCR beta clonotypes dominating the ex vivo response.

This CDR3 is built from 14 residues. CDR1 and CDR2 from the germline V gene are LNHDA and SQIVND (reference sequence). Trimming removed 6 bases from V and 1 base from J; junction bases left unmatched: 5. The chain couples TRBV19 to TRBJ1-1, with 7 bases fitting TRBD1. Sequencing was performed on PBMCs. The clonotype comes from a human donor in good health (CMV status not recorded). Some clones in this sample may be carry-over from other donors' samples. CDR3 region: CASRSDRSNTEAFF. In DNA, the CDR3 is TGTGCCAGTAGGTCGGACAGGTCGAACACTGAAGCTTTCTTT.